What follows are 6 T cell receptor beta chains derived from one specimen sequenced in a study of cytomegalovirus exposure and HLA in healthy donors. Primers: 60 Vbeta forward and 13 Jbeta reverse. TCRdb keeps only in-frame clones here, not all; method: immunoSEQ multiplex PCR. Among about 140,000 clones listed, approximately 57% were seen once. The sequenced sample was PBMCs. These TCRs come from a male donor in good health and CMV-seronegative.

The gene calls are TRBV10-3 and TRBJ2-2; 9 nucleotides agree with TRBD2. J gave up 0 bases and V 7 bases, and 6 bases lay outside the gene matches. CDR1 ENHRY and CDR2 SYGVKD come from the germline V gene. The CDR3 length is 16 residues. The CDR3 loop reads CAITRLAGPNTGELFF. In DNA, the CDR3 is TGTGCCATCACCCGGCTAGCGGGGCCGAACACCGGGGAGCTGTTTTTT.

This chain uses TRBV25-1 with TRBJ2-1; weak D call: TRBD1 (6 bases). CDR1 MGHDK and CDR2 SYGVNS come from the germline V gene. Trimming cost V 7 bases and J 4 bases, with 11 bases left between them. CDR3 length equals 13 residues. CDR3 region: CASTDRPYNEQFF. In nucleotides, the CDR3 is TGTGCCAGCACGGACAGACCATACAATGAGCAGTTCTTC.

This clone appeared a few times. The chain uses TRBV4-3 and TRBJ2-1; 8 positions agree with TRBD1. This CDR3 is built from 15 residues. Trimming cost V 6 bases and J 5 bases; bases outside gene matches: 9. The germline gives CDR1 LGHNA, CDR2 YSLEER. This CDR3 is CASRPDRDRNNEQFF. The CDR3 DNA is TGCGCCAGCAGACCTGACCGGGACAGGAACAATGAGCAGTTCTTC.

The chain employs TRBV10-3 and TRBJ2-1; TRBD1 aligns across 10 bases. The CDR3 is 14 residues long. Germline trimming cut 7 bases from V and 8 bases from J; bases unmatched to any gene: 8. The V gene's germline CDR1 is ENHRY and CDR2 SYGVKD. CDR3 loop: CAIKRATGGHEQFF. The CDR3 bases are TGTGCCATCAAGAGAGCGACAGGGGGCCATGAGCAGTTCTTC.

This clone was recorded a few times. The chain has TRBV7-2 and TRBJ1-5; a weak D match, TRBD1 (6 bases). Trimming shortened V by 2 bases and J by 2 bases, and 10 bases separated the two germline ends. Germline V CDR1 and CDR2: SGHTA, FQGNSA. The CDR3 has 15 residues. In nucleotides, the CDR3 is TGTGCCAGCAGCTTAAGACAGGTGGGCAATCAGCCCCAGCATTTT. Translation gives CASSLRQVGNQPQHF.

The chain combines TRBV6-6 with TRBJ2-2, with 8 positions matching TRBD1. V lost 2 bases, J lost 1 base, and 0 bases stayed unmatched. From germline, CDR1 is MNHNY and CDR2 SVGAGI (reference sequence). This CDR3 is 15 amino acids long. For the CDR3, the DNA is TGTGCCAGCAGTTACGGGACAGGGAACACCGGGGAGCTGTTTTTT. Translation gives CASSYGTGNTGELFF.